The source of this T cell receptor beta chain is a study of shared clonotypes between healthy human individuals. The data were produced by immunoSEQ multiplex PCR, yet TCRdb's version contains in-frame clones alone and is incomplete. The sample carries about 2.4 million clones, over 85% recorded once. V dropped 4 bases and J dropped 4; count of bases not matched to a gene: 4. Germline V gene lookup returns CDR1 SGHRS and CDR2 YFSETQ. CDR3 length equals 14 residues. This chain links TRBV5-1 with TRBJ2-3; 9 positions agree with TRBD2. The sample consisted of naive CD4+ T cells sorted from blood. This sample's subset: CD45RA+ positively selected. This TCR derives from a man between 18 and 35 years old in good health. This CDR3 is CASSISGRSDTQYF. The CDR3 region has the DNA TGCGCCAGCAGCATTAGCGGGAGATCAGATACGCAGTATTTT. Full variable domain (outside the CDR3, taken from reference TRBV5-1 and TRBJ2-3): KAGVTQTPRYLIKTRGQQVTLSCSPISGHRSVSWYQQTPGQGLQFLFEYFSETQRNKGNFPGRFSGRQFSNSRSEMNVSTLELGDSALYLCASSISGRSDTQYFGPGTRLTVL.